A single sample gave rise to the 9 T cell receptor beta chains below, sequenced in a study of blood T cell repertoires in COVID-19. Libraries were prepared by immunoSEQ multiplex PCR; TCRdb keeps only in-frame clonotypes and omits some of them. In the table there are hundreds of thousands of clones, 85% to 90% of which are singletons. The sequenced material came from PBMCs or T cells enriched from blood (not recorded which). The receptors were sampled from a man aged 25 to 45 who had recovered from COVID-19.

The chain joins TRBV6-5 to TRBJ1-1, with 7 bases lining up with TRBD1. After removal of 6 bases from V and 1 base from J, the junction contained 8 bases not matched to a gene. In germline, CDR1 is MNHEY, CDR2 SVGAGI. This CDR3 is 15 amino acids long. The CDR3 DNA follows: TGTGCCAGCAGCTCGGGACAGCTCTCGAACACTGAAGCTTTCTTT. Translated: CASSSGQLSNTEAFF.

The chain links TRBV18 to TRBJ1-2; 8 bases line up with TRBD1. The CDR3 sequence is 14 residues long. Germline trimming cut 3 bases from V and 7 bases from J; bases unmatched to any gene: 7. Per germline, CDR1 KGHSH and CDR2 LQKENI. CDR3 in DNA: TGTGCCAGCTCACCGAAGCTACAGGGGGGTGGCTACACCTTC. This encodes CASSPKLQGGGYTF. The full variable domain, in which reference TRBV18 and TRBJ1-2 provide the parts outside the CDR3, is NAGVMQNPRHLVRRRGQEARLRCSPMKGHSHVYWYRQLPEEGLKFMVYLQKENIIDESGMPKERFSAEFPKEGPSILRIQQVVRGDSAAYFCASSPKLQGGGYTFGSGTRLTVV.

The V and J genes are TRBV2 and TRBJ1-3, with no clear D. CDR3 length: 14 residues. Trimming cost V 3 bases and J 2 bases, with 8 bases left between them. CDR1 and CDR2 from the germline V gene are SNHLY and FYNNEI. CDR3 in amino acids: CASSDGTAGNTIYF. DNA of the CDR3: TGTGCCAGCAGTGATGGAACAGCTGGAAACACCATATATTTT.

This chain joins TRBV10-3 and TRBJ2-1, with TRBD2 identical over 8 bases. CDR3 length: 12 amino acids. The V segment lost 11 bases and the J segment 6 bases; nucleotides outside the gene matches: 6. Looked up from germline, CDR1 is ENHRY and CDR2 is SYGVKD. The CDR3 nucleotides are TGTGCCTGCCGGGAGGGCCCCAATGAGCAGTTCTTC. Translated, it gives CACREGPNEQFF.

The V and J genes are TRBV19 and TRBJ2-2; 12 bases agree with TRBD2. V lost 1 base and J lost 4; bases outside the gene matches: 4. Germline CDR1 is LNHDA and CDR2 is SQIVND (reference sequence). The CDR3 spans 17 residues. CDR3 region: CASSIGASGRGTGELFF. For the CDR3, the DNA is TGTGCCAGTAGTATAGGGGCTAGCGGGAGGGGCACCGGGGAGCTGTTTTTT.

In its sample, this clone was seen once. The V and J genes are TRBV6-5 and TRBJ2-7; TRBD1 aligns across 7 bases. The CDR3 consists of 15 residues. Germline V gene sequence: CDR1 MNHEY, CDR2 SVGAGI. The V segment lost 2 bases and the J segment 3 bases; nucleotides outside the gene matches: 7. CDR3 loop: CASSYGRDSGYEQYF. The CDR3 region has the DNA TGTGCCAGCAGTTACGGAAGGGACAGCGGCTACGAGCAGTACTTC.

This chain links TRBV2 with TRBJ1-1, with D uncertain. The V gene's germline CDR1 is SNHLY and CDR2 FYNNEI. This CDR3 is built from 12 residues. Trimming took off 11 bases at V and 11 bases at J, with 21 bases between the two ends. CDR3 DNA: TGTGCCGGATCGGGAGGGTCCTCCGTCGCTTTCTTT. Translating it yields CAGSGGSSVAFF.

The table lists this clone with a count of one. V gene TRBV18 combines with J gene TRBJ2-5; 10 bases line up with TRBD2. Germline V gives CDR1 KGHSH, CDR2 LQKENI. The CDR3 has 15 amino acids. V gave up 2 bases and J gave up 4 bases; unmatched junction bases: 4. This CDR3 is CASSPWASGGETQYF. The CDR3 region has the DNA TGTGCCAGCTCACCATGGGCTAGCGGGGGAGAGACCCAGTACTTC.

Points on this clone: A read error may account for a junction end that differs from germline. The V and J genes are TRBV24-1 and TRBJ2-1, with 8 bases identical to TRBD1. The CDR3 covers 13 residues. Germline V lookup: CDR1 KGHDR, CDR2 SFDVKD. Here the CDR3 reads CATSDSQGGRKVF. The CDR3 nucleotides read TGTGCCACCAGTGATTCACAGGGGGGACGTAAGGTCTTC.